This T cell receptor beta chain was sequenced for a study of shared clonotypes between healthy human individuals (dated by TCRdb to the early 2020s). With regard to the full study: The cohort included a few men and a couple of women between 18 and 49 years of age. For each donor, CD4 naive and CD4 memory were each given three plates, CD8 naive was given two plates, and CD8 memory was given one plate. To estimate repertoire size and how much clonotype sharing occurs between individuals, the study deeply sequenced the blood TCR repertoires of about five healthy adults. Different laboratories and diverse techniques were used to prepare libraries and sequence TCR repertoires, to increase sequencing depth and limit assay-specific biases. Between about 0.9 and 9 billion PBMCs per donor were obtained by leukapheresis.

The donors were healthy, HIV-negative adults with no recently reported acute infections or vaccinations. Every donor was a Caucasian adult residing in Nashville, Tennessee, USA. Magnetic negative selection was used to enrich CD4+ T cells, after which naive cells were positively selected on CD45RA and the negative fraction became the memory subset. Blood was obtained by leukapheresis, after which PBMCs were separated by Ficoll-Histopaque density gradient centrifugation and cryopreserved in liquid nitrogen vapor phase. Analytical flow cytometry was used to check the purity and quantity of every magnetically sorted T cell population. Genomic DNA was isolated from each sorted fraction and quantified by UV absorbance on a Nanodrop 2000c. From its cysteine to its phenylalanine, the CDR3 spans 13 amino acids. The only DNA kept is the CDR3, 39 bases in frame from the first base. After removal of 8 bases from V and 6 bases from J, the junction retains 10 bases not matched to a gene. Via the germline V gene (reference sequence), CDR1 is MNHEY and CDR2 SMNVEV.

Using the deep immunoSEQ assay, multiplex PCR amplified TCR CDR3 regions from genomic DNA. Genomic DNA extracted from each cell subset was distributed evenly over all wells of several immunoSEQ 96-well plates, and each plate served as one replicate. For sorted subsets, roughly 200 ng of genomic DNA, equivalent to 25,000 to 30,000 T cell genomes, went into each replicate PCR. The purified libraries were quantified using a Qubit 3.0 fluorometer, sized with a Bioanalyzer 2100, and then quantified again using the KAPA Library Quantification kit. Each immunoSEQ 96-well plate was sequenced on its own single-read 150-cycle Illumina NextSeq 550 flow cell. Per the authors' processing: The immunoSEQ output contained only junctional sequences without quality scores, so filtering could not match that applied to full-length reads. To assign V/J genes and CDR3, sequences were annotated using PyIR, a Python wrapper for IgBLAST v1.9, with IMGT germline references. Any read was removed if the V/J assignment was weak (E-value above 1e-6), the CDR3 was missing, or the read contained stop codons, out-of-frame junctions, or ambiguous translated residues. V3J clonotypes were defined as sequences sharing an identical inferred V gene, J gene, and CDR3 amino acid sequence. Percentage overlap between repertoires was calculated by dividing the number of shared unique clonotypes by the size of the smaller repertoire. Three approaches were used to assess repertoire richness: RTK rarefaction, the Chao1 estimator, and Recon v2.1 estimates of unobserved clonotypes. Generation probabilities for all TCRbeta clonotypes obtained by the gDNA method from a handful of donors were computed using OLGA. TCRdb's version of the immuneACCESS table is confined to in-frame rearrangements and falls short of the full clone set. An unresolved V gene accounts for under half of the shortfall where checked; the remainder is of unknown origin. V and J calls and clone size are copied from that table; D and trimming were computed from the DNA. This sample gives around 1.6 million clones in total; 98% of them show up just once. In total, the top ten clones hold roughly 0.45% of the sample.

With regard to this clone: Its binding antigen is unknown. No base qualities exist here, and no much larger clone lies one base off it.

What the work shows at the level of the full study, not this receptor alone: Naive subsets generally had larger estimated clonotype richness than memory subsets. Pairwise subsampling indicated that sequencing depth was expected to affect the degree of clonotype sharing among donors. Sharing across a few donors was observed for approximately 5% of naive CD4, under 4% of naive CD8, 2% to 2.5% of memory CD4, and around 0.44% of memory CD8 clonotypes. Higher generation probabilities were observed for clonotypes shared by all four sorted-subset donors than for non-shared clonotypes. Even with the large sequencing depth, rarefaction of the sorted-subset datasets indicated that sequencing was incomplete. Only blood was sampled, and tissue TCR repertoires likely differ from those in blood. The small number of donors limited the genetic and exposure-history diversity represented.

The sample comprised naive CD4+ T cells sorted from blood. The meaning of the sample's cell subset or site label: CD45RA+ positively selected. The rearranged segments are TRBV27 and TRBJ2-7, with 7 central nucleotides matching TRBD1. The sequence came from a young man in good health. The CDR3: CASGTDRSLEQYF. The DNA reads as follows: TGTGCCAGCGGGACGGACAGGTCTCTCGAGCAGTACTTC.